The 16 T cell receptor beta chains listed next were all sequenced from one sample in a study of identical twins. TCRdb processed the 5' RACE reads anew with MiXCR; each CDR3 protein has one entry. The data hold about 430,000 distinct CDR3 sequences, with approximately 18% observed a single time. Sequencing used naive T cells sorted from blood. These receptors all come from a middle-aged man in good health.

This clonotype was seen at least ten times. V usage is TRBV6-2 or TRBV6-3 and J usage is TRBJ2-1; D unclear. The CDR3 is 14 amino acids. Trimming removed 8 bases at V and 3 bases at J, with 14 bases between. Germline CDR1 MNHEY, CDR2 SVGEGT. The CDR3 DNA reads TGTGCCAGCGACAAGCGAGGTAACTACAATGAGCAGTTCTTC. Translating gives CASDKRGNYNEQFF.

The chain carries TRBV6-6 and TRBJ2-7; D unresolved. V dropped 6 bases and J dropped 2 bases, with 11 bases sitting between them. Germline assignment: CDR1 MNHNY and CDR2 SVGAGI (reference sequence). CDR3 length equals 13 residues. The CDR3 region is CASRIDKTYEQYF. The CDR3 bases are TGTGCCAGCAGGATCGACAAGACCTACGAGCAGTACTTC.

The J gene is TRBJ2-3, the V gene TRBV6-1; the D gene is possibly TRBD2 (6 bases). Trimming left V 5 bases short and J 4 bases short, with 19 bases between. CDR3 size: 16 residues. Germline assignment: CDR1 MNHNS and CDR2 SASEGT. The CDR3 region is CASSPGPEGIADTQYF. The CDR3 nucleotides read TGTGCCAGCAGTCCGGGACCGGAGGGAATAGCAGATACGCAGTATTTT.

This clonotype has just a few counts. The gene calls are TRBV6-2 or TRBV6-3 and TRBJ2-1, with 11 nucleotides matching TRBD1. CDR3 length: 15 amino acids. Germline V gene data show CDR1 as MNHEY and CDR2 as SVGEGT. Trimming removed 6 bases from V and 8 bases from J; junction bases left unmatched: 9. The CDR3 DNA follows: TGTGCCAGCAGCCGCGTGAGGACAGGGGGCGATGAGCAGTTCTTC. It specifies CASSRVRTGGDEQFF.

The chain has TRBV3-1 and TRBJ2-1; tentatively, D is TRBD1 (6 bases). Germline V lookup: CDR1 LGHDT, CDR2 YNNKEL (reference sequence). Trimming pared 6 bases from V and 0 bases from J, leaving 9 bases between. This CDR3 is built from 14 residues. CDR3 in amino acids: CASSGQTSYNEQFF. The DNA of the CDR3 is TGTGCCAGCAGTGGACAGACCTCCTACAATGAGCAGTTCTTC.

This clonotype was recorded many times. The chain joins TRBV7-2 to TRBJ2-2, with TRBD2 matching over 7 bases. Germline V gives CDR1 SGHTA, CDR2 FQGNSA. V was clipped by 2 bases and J by 1 base; unmatched bases: 1. The CDR3 has 15 amino acids. The CDR3 nucleotides read TGTGCCAGCAGCTTAAGCGGGATGAACACCGGGGAGCTGTTTTTT. This encodes CASSLSGMNTGELFF.

The gene calls are TRBV3-1 and TRBJ2-4, with D perhaps matching TRBD1 (5 bases). Deletions cut 4 bases from V and 3 bases from J, with 13 bases between. Germline V gene lookup returns CDR1 LGHDT and CDR2 YNNKEL (reference sequence). The CDR3 sequence is 15 residues long. CDR3 DNA: TGTGCCAGCAGCCTCCGGCAGGGCAGCAAAAACATTCAGTACTTC. This encodes CASSLRQGSKNIQYF.

The chain employs TRBV27 and TRBJ2-3; 12 bases align to TRBD2. V lost 5 bases and J lost 7; bases outside the gene matches: 13. From germline, CDR1 is MNHEY and CDR2 SMNVEV (reference sequence). The length of the CDR3 is 17 residues. CDR3 sequence (DNA): TGTGCCAGCAGTCCGAATCTAGCGGGGGGGCCCCTACATACGCAGTATTTT. Its protein is CASSPNLAGGPLHTQYF.

The chain carries TRBV20-1 and TRBJ2-3, with D unclear. The CDR3 is 13 amino acids. The V end lost 3 bases, the J end lost 2 bases, and 9 bases lay between the germline ends. Germline V gene sequence: CDR1 DFQATT, CDR2 SNEGSKA (reference sequence). The CDR3 nucleotides are TGCAGTGCTAGGCCGAAAGTCACAGATACGCAGTATTTT. Residues: CSARPKVTDTQYF.

The chain is built from TRBV5-1 and TRBJ2-7, with a tentative D call TRBD1 (5 bases). The CDR3 has 14 residues. V was cut by 0 bases and J by 6 bases, with 13 bases left in between. Per the germline V gene, CDR1 is SGHRS and CDR2 is YFSETQ. CDR3 in DNA: TGCGCCAGCAGCTTGGGGCAGGGCCATGGCGAGCAGTACTTC. Protein: CASSLGQGHGEQYF.

The V call is TRBV6-5, the J call TRBJ2-1, with TRBD2 identical over 10 bases. CDR3 size: 14 residues. V lost 4 bases and J lost 9; bases outside the gene matches: 6. Looked up from germline, CDR1 is MNHEY and CDR2 is SVGAGI. CDR3 in amino acids: CASSSLAGVGEQFF. The CDR3 nucleotides are TGTGCCAGCAGTTCTCTAGCGGGAGTTGGTGAGCAGTTCTTC.

CDR3 nucleotides: TGCAGTGCCGCCACAGGGAACACTGAAGCTTTCTTT. This translates into CSAATGNTEAFF. The rearrangement joins TRBV20-1 to TRBJ1-1; TRBD1 is a possible D gene (5 bases). Looked up from germline, CDR1 is DFQATT and CDR2 is SNEGSKA (reference sequence). CDR3 length: 12 amino acids. V lost 6 bases and J 1 base, leaving 9 bases between the germline ends.

This clonotype was seen at least ten times. This sequence joins TRBV4-3 and TRBJ2-3; no reliable D call. Germline CDR1 and CDR2: LGHNA and YSLEER. V was trimmed by 4 bases and J by 4 bases, leaving 15 bases between them. This CDR3 spans 15 amino acids. CDR3 in DNA: TGCGCCAGCAGCCTCACTTTGTTGAGCCCAGATACGCAGTATTTT. It is translated as CASSLTLLSPDTQYF.

This clonotype was observed a handful of times. The chain employs TRBV7-2 and TRBJ2-1, with 11 bases aligning to TRBD2. Germline V gene sequence: CDR1 SGHTA, CDR2 FQGNSA. V was clipped by 2 bases and J by 5 bases; unmatched bases: 8. The length of the CDR3 is 17 residues. CDR3 DNA sequence: TGTGCCAGCAGCTTATGGGTTAGCGGGGGGGCTAACAATGAGCAGTTCTTC. Residues: CASSLWVSGGANNEQFF. Filled out from reference TRBV7-2 and TRBJ2-1, the complete variable domain reads GAGVSQSPSNKVTEKGKDVELRCDPISGHTALYWYRQSLGQGLEFLIYFQGNSAPDKSGLPSDRFSAERTGGSVSTLTIQRTQQEDSAVYLCASSLWVSGGANNEQFFGPGTRLTVL.

This clonotype has at least ten counts. V and J are TRBV4-2 and TRBJ2-1, with a weak D call TRBD1 (6 bases). This CDR3 contains 13 residues. Trimming shortened V by 0 bases and J by 12 bases, and 12 bases separated the two germline ends. The V gene's germline CDR1 is LGHNA and CDR2 YNFKEQ. CDR3 protein: CASSQDKGTWQFF. CDR3 nucleotides: TGTGCCAGCAGCCAAGATAAAGGGACATGGCAGTTCTTC.

This clonotype was seen at least ten times. The rearrangement uses TRBV19 and TRBJ2-1; TRBD2 agrees at 8 bases. The germline gives CDR1 LNHDA, CDR2 SQIVND (reference sequence). There are 14 residues in the CDR3. V lost 5 bases and J lost 4; bases outside the gene matches: 4. CDR3 sequence: CASSPGTRYNEQFF. Here the CDR3 DNA reads TGTGCCAGTAGTCCAGGGACTAGGTACAATGAGCAGTTCTTC.